This T cell receptor beta chain was sequenced during a study of cytomegalovirus exposure and HLA in healthy donors (dated by TCRdb to 2017 to 2019). Describing the broader study: An earlier analysis of 550 to 700 of the donors reported more than 250 Gb of sequence data and roughly 100 million unique TCR beta sequences from 190 million or so T cells. The T cell repertoires of several hundred subjects were profiled by immunosequencing and related to cytomegalovirus serostatus. In a later genetic analysis, genome-wide SNP genotypes for about 65% of the roughly 670 donors were used, and that subset was treated as a discovery cohort. Rather than using new phenotypic data, the later analysis identified candidate immune exposures from TCR beta sequences and from how often those sequences occurred across donors. All discovery cohort repertoires had been generated using a single sequencing platform. On average, roughly 240,000 unique TCR beta nucleotide sequences were sequenced per donor among 398 genotyped donors of the cohort, with about 17% of those sequences being non-productive. Several DR-DQ haplotypes were handled as single units for association and clustering, since linkage in the cohort was strong. The study combined high-throughput TCR immunosequencing, statistical association of individual TCRs with disease status, and machine learning to predict cytomegalovirus infection status. The study aimed to test whether signatures of past pathogen exposure could be identified by cataloging public T cell receptors. To decide whether each TCR beta V gene segment behaved as functional or pseudogenic, an earlier analysis of several hundred of the donors relied on high-throughput TCR beta sequencing. Donor age, sex, ethnicity and CMV serostatus were collected together with the repertoire data. The genetic ancestry cluster associated with self-reported Caucasian donors included roughly four fifths of the 398 genotyped donors. HLA typing included class I and class II loci at four-digit resolution. The number of typed donors differed by locus: 629-630 for A, B, C, DRB1 and DQB1; 522 for DQA1; approximately 600 for DPA1; and some 430 for DPB1. An early release that covered several hundred HLA-typed donors contained 300 to 350 gigabases of sequencing data and some 87 million unique TCR sequences. Besides the first cohort of roughly 640 subjects, a separate validation cohort made up of over 95 different subjects was used. A later analysis re-analyzed previously published TCR beta repertoires from 666 donors and added high-resolution HLA genotyping to study TCR occurrence patterns. General conclusions and limits of the study: In a later genetic analysis, a missense DCLRE1C variant was associated with V-gene and J-gene trimming of TCR beta chains, and the association was replicated in an independent cohort. The authors suggested that the approach could potentially be generalized to other disease states and immunological phenotypes. According to a later analysis, most CMV-associated TCR beta chains appeared to be HLA-restricted, and the HLA associations seemed to be driven largely by CMV exposure. In vitro tests confirmed that a few of the cytomegalovirus-associated TCR beta chains recognize cytomegalovirus antigens. The 87-base-pair reads could not distinguish some IMGT-functional V segments, including TRBV6-2 and TRBV6-3, so those segments were excluded. Linkage disequilibrium might explain the correlated functional status among segregating V segments, but an unknown experimental factor could not be ruled out. Immune exposure information for the cohort was limited to CMV serostatus. In an earlier analysis of about 550 of the donors, most TCR beta V segments were observed in productive rearrangements about 90% or about 30% of the time, broadly matching IMGT annotations. Several of the top co-occurrence clusters appeared to be linked to parvovirus B19, influenza, CMV and Epstein-Barr virus, according to a later analysis. This cohort had only TCR beta chains sequenced, and the lack of alpha or paired-chain data limited which features could be detected. While some public TCRs were present in many individuals, most TCR sequences turned up only very rarely across donors. Because HLA typing was missing for some donors at each locus, association tests included only the typed subset. In a later analysis, HLA-associated TCR beta chains were found to be more clonally expanded and to have lower generation probabilities than equally common non-associated chains. A further reported finding was that TCR beta sequences accurately predicted the HLA-A and HLA-B alleles for most subjects in the first cohort. Some 16 rarely observed V segments, including chromosome 9 orphons, were excluded from the earlier analysis of about 600 of the donors because counts were too low. According to a later genetic analysis, donors in an Asian-associated ancestry cluster had fewer N-insertions in productive TCRs than the approximately 700-donor mean. When HLA alleles, especially DR and DQ, strongly co-occurred, TCR associations were difficult to assign to individual alleles. The sequencing pipeline was judged likely to have produced a cluster of highly shared sequence variants as a technical artifact. Presence/absence analyses assumed roughly uniform sequencing depth across donors, an assumption that may not hold. At a false discovery rate of 0.05, a later analysis linked some 17,000 TCR beta sequences to specific HLA alleles. The study gave a list of 150 to 200 TCR beta chains associated with cytomegalovirus. In both the original and validation cohorts, the classifier was reported to diagnose cytomegalovirus status with high specificity and sensitivity. A later analysis found that TCR association rates varied across HLA loci, with DRB1 alleles showing the most associated TCRs and HLA-C alleles the fewest.

Turning to this clone: Its target antigen remains unknown. One base away there is no much larger clone; base qualities are not given.

In total, approximately 610 healthy bone marrow donors made up the cohort. Cohort members were all nominally healthy when sampled, although unrecorded immune exposures were likely present. The donor tested CMV seronegative and was one of the 352 seronegative cohort members. Each donor provided a peripheral blood sample, and peripheral blood mononuclear cells were used for TCR beta sequencing. The Qiagen DNeasy Blood Extraction Kit was used to extract genomic DNA from the blood cell samples. The CDR3 holds 15 amino acids from the cysteine to the phenylalanine. CDR3 DNA is the only sequence kept; it has 45 bases, read in frame from the first base. From V the trimming removes 0 bases and from J it removes 7 bases, while the gene matches leave 6 bases of the junction unaccounted for. As encoded in the germline V gene, CDR1 is KGHSY while CDR2 is FQNENV. Libraries came from the immunoSEQ multiplex PCR assay. A mixture of 60 forward primers for TCR Vbeta segments and 13 reverse primers for TCR Jbeta segments was used in the multiplex PCR. A multiplex PCR assay on genomic DNA amplified the CDR3 region of rearranged TCR beta genes. On the Illumina HiSeq System, the amplified TCR beta libraries were sequenced as 87-base-pair reads. Per the original workflow: A later analysis tallied roughly 80 million unique TCR beta chains across the 666 repertoires, and around 10 million of those chains were shared by two or more donors. Raw reads were error-corrected and collapsed into unique sequences with a nearest-neighbor algorithm that merged closely related sequences to remove PCR and sequencing errors. CDR3 sequences were aligned to IMGT reference sequences to assign V, D and J gene segments. For a sequence to be retained, a match of at least six nucleotides was required to both a V gene segment and a J gene segment. A rearrangement counted as productive if the CDR3 had no stop codons and remained in frame with V and J, and every other rearrangement counted as non-productive. CDR3 was defined according to IMGT convention as the region running from the second conserved V-encoded cysteine to the conserved J-encoded phenylalanine. The earlier analysis of around 640 of the donors excluded sequences that lacked an unambiguous match to a single V gene segment. An earlier analysis of a few hundred of the donors called V segments functional above 56.7% productive rearrangements and segregating when the between-donor standard deviation exceeded 5%. A statistical classification framework was built to diagnose cytomegalovirus status from the catalog of TCR beta chain sequences. V and J gene assignment, in a later analysis, came from comparing TCR nucleotide sequences with IMGT/GENE-DB human TR gene sequences. The TCRdist pipeline was used in a later analysis to assign CDR3 sequences and most-parsimonious VDJ recombination scenarios. In a later analysis, every TCR beta chain was defined by the combination of its CDR3 amino acid sequence and its V-gene family, and reads without a unique V-gene family were dropped. In a later analysis, 450 to 600 highly shared, low-generation-probability nucleotide sequences were removed to address suspected cross-contamination and a sequencing artifact. In a later analysis, a clonal expansion index for each public chain was calculated from normalized within-repertoire ranks of inferred template counts. In a later analysis, generation probabilities were computed with a VDJ recombination model fitted to out-of-frame rearrangements, and the resulting probabilities were checked against IGoR. In a later analysis, TCR-TCR, TCR-HLA and TCR-CMV co-occurrence was scored with hypergeometric tests, and a repertoire-size bias correction was applied to TCR pairs. A later analysis estimated false discovery rates by permuting HLA or CMV assignments 20 times. In a later analysis, co-occurring TCRs were grouped with DBSCAN, and TCRdist sequence similarity was added when clustering was performed within HLA-allele-positive subsets. For co-occurrence clustering, repertoires with fewer than 30,000 or more than 120,000 public chains were excluded, along with 5 or 6 repertoires with anomalous nucleotide sharing. Not all clones reach the TCRdb copy of this immuneACCESS table, which keeps in-frame sequences only. Checked studies attribute under half of the gap to unresolved V genes and leave the rest unexplained. V, J and clone size are taken as reported in that table, and D and trimming were inferred from the DNA itself. The sample table holds roughly 100,000 clones, of which roughly four fifths were seen once. The top ten clones comprise approximately 3.7% of the sample.

The chain is made from TRBV16 and TRBJ2-1; the central 7 bases match TRBD1. The TCR was taken from a man in his 60s in good health and CMV-seronegative. The sequenced sample was PBMCs. The CDR3 has the sequence CASSQSTVRGNEQFF. The bases are TGTGCCAGCAGCCAATCGACGGTCAGGGGGAATGAGCAGTTCTTC.